This is a list of T cell receptor beta chains from one sample in a study of cytomegalovirus exposure and HLA in healthy donors. Method: immunoSEQ multiplex PCR; TCRdb's copy keeps in-frame clones and lacks some. Of about 160,000 clones in the sample, roughly nine tenths are singletons; the top ten hold around 6%. Sequenced sample: PBMCs. These receptors were obtained from a woman aged 25 to 39 in good health and CMV-seronegative. The CDR3 runs from the conserved cysteine through the conserved F or W. Fields, in order: V gene, J gene, CDR3 protein.

V: TRBV13; J: TRBJ1-1; CDR3: CASSPQGGTEAFF
V: TRBV29-1; J: TRBJ2-7; CDR3: CSVEEGTGYEQYF
V: TRBV7-7; J: TRBJ1-4; CDR3: CASSLGATTNEKLFF
V: TRBV29-1; J: TRBJ2-3; CDR3: CSVLTEGTQYF
V: TRBV11-2; J: TRBJ1-1; CDR3: CASSLVGGLNTEAFF
V: TRBV30; J: TRBJ1-4; CDR3: CAWRANRDPNEKLFF
V: TRBV11-1; J: TRBJ2-7; CDR3: CASSLLGEQYF
V: TRBV6-6; J: TRBJ1-1; CDR3: CASRDDSGATEAFF
V: TRBV7-9; J: TRBJ2-3; CDR3: CASSFLGLGGDTQYF
V: TRBV4-1; J: TRBJ2-3; CDR3: CASSPDRVLADTQYF
V: TRBV7-9; J: TRBJ2-2; CDR3: CASSSAGWNTGELFF
V: TRBV27; J: TRBJ2-7; CDR3: CASSFAGDRSEQYF
V: TRBV15; J: TRBJ1-2; CDR3: CATSPRVRGNIDGYTF
V: TRBV2; J: TRBJ2-3; CDR3: CASRRSGAHTDTQYF
V: TRBV7-9; J: TRBJ1-2; CDR3: CASSTPGQGNYGYTF
V: TRBV9; J: TRBJ2-3; CDR3: CASSVDPSGTGLDTQYF
V: TRBV28; J: TRBJ2-7; CDR3: CASRNYRTGAREQYF
V: TRBV19; J: TRBJ1-2; CDR3: CATSPGTLRGYTF
V: TRBV18; J: TRBJ2-7; CDR3: CASSPLTGATSEQYF
V: TRBV12-5; J: TRBJ2-1; CDR3: CASGLGGGRYDEQFF
V: TRBV6-1; J: TRBJ2-7; CDR3: CASSDADDSYEQYF
V: TRBV4-3; J: TRBJ2-3; CDR3: CASSQDGGTPFGDTQYF
V: TRBV10-2; J: TRBJ1-4; CDR3: CASRQGEWDEKLFF
V: TRBV4-1; J: TRBJ1-4; CDR3: CASSPSRTSNEKLFF
V: TRBV2; J: TRBJ1-1; CDR3: CASILAPATEAFF
V: TRBV5-4; J: TRBJ2-1; CDR3: CASSLTSGGNNEQFF
V: TRBV14; J: TRBJ1-2; CDR3: CASSQGQGRKPGYTF
V: TRBV4-3; J: TRBJ2-7; CDR3: CASSQDRLAGISEQYF
V: TRBV4-2; J: TRBJ2-5; CDR3: CASSQVLQGAGETQYF
V: TRBV29-1; J: TRBJ1-1; CDR3: CSVEVSGQGAFF
V: TRBV15; J: TRBJ1-2; CDR3: CATSNGYGYTF
V: TRBV27; J: TRBJ2-1; CDR3: CASSLTGFHNEQFF
V: TRBV27; J: TRBJ2-5; CDR3: CASSFRGVETQYF
V: TRBV7-9; J: TRBJ2-3; CDR3: CASSWTSGGVTDTQYF
V: TRBV9; J: TRBJ1-1; CDR3: CASSGLQGYTEAFF
V: TRBV30; J: TRBJ2-1; CDR3: CAWEGGYYNEQFF
V: TRBV7-9; J: TRBJ1-1; CDR3: CASSAITGGSVGTEAFF
V: TRBV29-1; J: TRBJ1-1; CDR3: CSVGTGTAEAFF
V: TRBV6-1; J: TRBJ2-5; CDR3: CASSERRVPNQETQYF
V: TRBV7-3; J: TRBJ2-7; CDR3: CASSPAGGPHEQYF
V: TRBV6-5; J: TRBJ1-4; CDR3: CASSYSTQGFQLFF
V: TRBV30; J: TRBJ2-4; CDR3: CAWSGQGVNIQYF
V: TRBV19; J: TRBJ2-1; CDR3: CASRVGGINEQFF